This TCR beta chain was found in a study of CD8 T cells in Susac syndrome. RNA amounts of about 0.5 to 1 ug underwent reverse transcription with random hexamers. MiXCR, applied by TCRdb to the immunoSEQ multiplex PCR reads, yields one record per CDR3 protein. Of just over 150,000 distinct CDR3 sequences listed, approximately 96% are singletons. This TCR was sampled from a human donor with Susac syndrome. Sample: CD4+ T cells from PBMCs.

The CDR3 region is CASSPRQSTDTQYF. The CDR3 region has the DNA TGTGCCAGTAGTCCCCGACAGAGCACAGATACGCAGTATTTT. This chain joins TRBV19 and TRBJ2-3; D is possibly TRBD1 (5 bases). Germline V gene sequence: CDR1 LNHDA, CDR2 SQIVND (reference sequence). Trimming shortened V by 5 bases and J by 0 bases, and 9 bases separated the two germline ends. This CDR3 has 14 residues. Full variable domain (outside the CDR3, taken from reference TRBV19 and TRBJ2-3): DGGITQSPKYLFRKEGQNVTLSCEQNLNHDAMYWYRQDPGQGLRLIYYSQIVNDFQKGDIAEGYSVSREKKESFPLTVTSAQKNPTAFYLCASSPRQSTDTQYFGPGTRLTVL.